These T cell receptor beta chains were read from a single sample in a study of blood T cell repertoires in COVID-19. Clones were read by immunoSEQ multiplex PCR, and TCRdb kept only the in-frame ones, dropping some. This sample has about 160,000 clones, with 84% found just once. Material for sequencing was peripheral blood. These receptor sequences come from a man aged 65 to 85 with acute or convalescent COVID-19. The CDR3 runs from the conserved cysteine through the conserved F or W. Fields, in order: clone size, D gene, V gene, CDR3 length, J gene, CDR3 DNA, CDR3 protein. D genes are given only for firm matches. Clone size appears in some rows only: once, few, many, or a class for an expanded clone.

.	TRBD1	TRBV5-4	16	TRBJ2-2	TGTGCCAGCAGCTTGGGGGGGACAGGGGGCACCGGGGAGCTGTTTTTT	CASSLGGTGGTGELFF
.	TRBD2	TRBV19	17	TRBJ2-1	TGTGCCAGTAAAACTAGCGGGAGCTCTTACTCCTACAATGAGCAGTTCTTC	CASKTSGSSYSYNEQFF
.	TRBD1	TRBV5-4	17	TRBJ1-1	TGTGCCAGCAGCAGAGGATCCGGGACAGGGTTGAACACTGAAGCTTTCTTT	CASSRGSGTGLNTEAFF
.	TRBD1	TRBV28	12	TRBJ1-2	TGTGCCAGCTGGACAGGGTGGGATGGCTACACCTTC	CASWTGWDGYTF
few	TRBD2	TRBV12-3/TRBV12-4	12	TRBJ2-7	TGTGCCAGCAGTTGGGAGGGCCTCGAGCAGTACTTC	CASSWEGLEQYF
.	.	TRBV6-4	14	TRBJ1-1	TGTGCCAGCAGCCCCCGACAGGAGTGCACTGAAGCTTTCTTT	CASSPRQECTEAFF
.	.	TRBV19	15	TRBJ1-3	TGTGCCAGTAGTTCCCCGGAGGCCCCTGGAAACACCATATATTTT	CASSSPEAPGNTIYF
.	.	TRBV9	16	TRBJ2-3	TGTGCCAGCAGCGTAGAGATCGGGCGGGGCACAGATACGCAGTATTTT	CASSVEIGRGTDTQYF
.	.	TRBV2	15	TRBJ1-5	TGTGCCAGCACTTCCAGGGGATTAGGCAATCAGCCCCAGCATTTT	CASTSRGLGNQPQHF
.	TRBD1	TRBV2	14	TRBJ1-5	TGTGCCAGCCGACAGGGATCAGTAAATCAGCCCCAGCATTTT	CASRQGSVNQPQHF
.	TRBD2	TRBV5-4	15	TRBJ2-5	TGTGCCAGCAGCTTGGCCTCCGGGGGAGGGGAGACCCAGTACTTC	CASSLASGGGETQYF
.	.	TRBV6-5	13	TRBJ2-3	TGTGCCAGCAGGAAGACAAGTACAGATACGCAGTATTTT	CASRKTSTDTQYF
.	TRBD1	TRBV5-1	14	TRBJ1-2	TGCGCCAGCAGCCCGGGGACAGGGAACTATGGCTACACCTTC	CASSPGTGNYGYTF
.	.	TRBV25-1	13	TRBJ2-7	TGTGCCAGCAGTGAACCAGGGGTGAACGAGCAGTACTTC	CASSEPGVNEQYF
.	.	TRBV24-1	15	TRBJ1-4	TGTGCCACCAGTGATCCCAGGGGAGTCGGCGAAAAACTGTTTTTT	CATSDPRGVGEKLFF
once	TRBD1	TRBV5-8	15	TRBJ1-6	TGTGCCAGCAGCTTTACCGGGACAGGGGATTCACCCCTCCACTTT	CASSFTGTGDSPLHF
.	TRBD1	TRBV9	14	TRBJ2-1	TGTGCCAGCAGCACAAGGACAGGGGTTGGAGAGCAGTTCTTC	CASSTRTGVGEQFF
.	.	TRBV10-1	14	TRBJ2-1	TGCGCCAGCAGTGAGGGGCCCGAGGGTGGGGAGCAGTTCTTC	CASSEGPEGGEQFF
once	TRBD1	TRBV27	17	TRBJ2-2	TGTGCCAGCAGCCGGAAAAGGGGACAGGTGTTCGCCGGGGAGCTGTTTTTT	CASSRKRGQVFAGELFF
.	TRBD1	TRBV27	16	TRBJ2-2	TGTGCCAGCAGATCCCCCGGGACAGGGAGAATCGGGGAGCTGTTTTTT	CASRSPGTGRIGELFF
.	.	TRBV28	16	TRBJ2-7	TGTGCCAGCAGTTTCCATCTAGCTATACTAACCTACGAGCAGTACTTC	CASSFHLAILTYEQYF
.	TRBD2	TRBV10-3	15	TRBJ2-7	TGTGCCATCACGGCTAGCGGGAAGGATTACTACGAGCAGTACTTC	CAITASGKDYYEQYF
.	.	TRBV5-5	13	TRBJ1-4	TGTGCCAGCAGCTTGGTCAGAGGCGAAAAACTGTTTTTT	CASSLVRGEKLFF
.	.	TRBV7-8	14	TRBJ1-6	TGTGCCAGCAGTCCAGGGGATTTGAATTCACCCCTCCACTTT	CASSPGDLNSPLHF
.	TRBD1	TRBV5-1	15	TRBJ1-2	TGCGCCAGCAGCTTGGACCCGGGACAGAACTATGGCTACACCTTC	CASSLDPGQNYGYTF
.	TRBD2	TRBV28	16	TRBJ2-7	TGTGCCAGCAGTCTCCCCCGGACTAGCGGGAGGTACGAGCAGTACTTC	CASSLPRTSGRYEQYF
few	TRBD1	TRBV5-3	15	TRBJ1-5	TGTGCCAGAAGCCAAGAGAAGGGGGCGAATCAGCCCCAGCATTTT	CARSQEKGANQPQHF
.	.	TRBV27	14	TRBJ2-1	TGTGCCAGCAGTTTAGGGCGGGAAAGCGATGAGCAGTTCTTC	CASSLGRESDEQFF
.	.	TRBV30	15	TRBJ1-6	TGTGCCTGGACAGGGAAAGCCTCCTATAATTCACCCCTCCACTTT	CAWTGKASYNSPLHF
.	TRBD2	TRBV10-1	15	TRBJ2-2	TGCGCCAGCAGTGATACCGGGACTATGGCCGGGGAGCTGTTTTTT	CASSDTGTMAGELFF
.	TRBD1	TRBV19	16	TRBJ1-1	TGTGCCAGTAGCCCTCACCAGGGGGCGCGTGGAACTGAAGCTTTCTTT	CASSPHQGARGTEAFF
.	.	TRBV7-2	14	TRBJ2-5	TGTGCCAGCAGCTTGGGGGGACACCAAGAGACCCAGTACTTC	CASSLGGHQETQYF
.	TRBD2	TRBV27	14	TRBJ2-7	TGTGCCAGCCAGAGACTAGCGGGATCCTACGAGCAGTACTTC	CASQRLAGSYEQYF
.	TRBD1	TRBV19	14	TRBJ1-3	TGTGCCAGTAGTCGAACAGGGGGCGGAAACACCATATATTTT	CASSRTGGGNTIYF
.	.	TRBV11-3	15	TRBJ2-1	TGTGCCAGCAGCTTGTCCTCAGGGATGTACAATGAGCAGTTCTTC	CASSLSSGMYNEQFF
.	.	TRBV19	14	TRBJ2-1	TGTGCCAGTAGTAAGGGACATGATAGGGTTGAGCAGTTCTTC	CASSKGHDRVEQFF
.	.	TRBV30	15	TRBJ2-5	TGTGCCTGGAGTCCAACGGGACAACCCTTAGAGACCCAGTACTTC	CAWSPTGQPLETQYF
.	.	TRBV7-2	15	TRBJ2-4	TGTGCCAGCAGCTTAGCGCAGGGGAGCAGGCACATTCAGTACTTC	CASSLAQGSRHIQYF
.	.	TRBV7-2	12	TRBJ2-7	TGTGCCAGCAGCTACATATCCTACGAGCAGTACTTC	CASSYISYEQYF
.	.	TRBV7-8	13	TRBJ2-4	TGTGCCAGCAGCTCTCTTCAGGCGAACATTCAGTACTTC	CASSSLQANIQYF
.	.	TRBV2	17	TRBJ1-2	TGTGCCAGCAGGGGCCCTTTGAGGGGAGGCCTTAACTATGGCTACACCTTC	CASRGPLRGGLNYGYTF
.	.	TRBV5-1	15	TRBJ2-7	TGCGCCAGCAGCTTCAACAGGGTAGGGGCCTACGAGCAGTACTTC	CASSFNRVGAYEQYF
many	.	TRBV27	14	TRBJ1-2	TGTGCCAGCAGTTCACCGACTAGAGGCTATGGCTACACCTTC	CASSSPTRGYGYTF
.	TRBD1	TRBV5-4	13	TRBJ2-5	TGTGCCAGCAGCCAGGACAGGGGAGGGACCCAGTACTTC	CASSQDRGGTQYF
.	TRBD1	TRBV10-3	17	TRBJ1-5	TGTGCCATCAGTGAGTCGAACGGGACAGGGAGGAATCAGCCCCAGCATTTT	CAISESNGTGRNQPQHF
.	TRBD1	TRBV18	18	TRBJ2-4	TGTGCCAGCTCACCCGCGGGACAGGGCGTAATAGCCAAAAACATTCAGTACTTC	CASSPAGQGVIAKNIQYF
.	TRBD2	TRBV12-3/TRBV12-4	12	TRBJ2-7	TGTGCCAGCAGGAGCGGGGGAGGCGAGCAGTACTTC	CASRSGGGEQYF
.	TRBD1	TRBV19	15	TRBJ2-1	TGTGCCAGTAGTTTCGACAGGGATGTCTACAATGAGCAGTTCTTC	CASSFDRDVYNEQFF
.	.	TRBV6-1	16	TRBJ1-5	TGTGCCAGCAGTGAAGCCCGACAGTCATACAATCAGCCCCAGCATTTT	CASSEARQSYNQPQHF
.	.	TRBV5-1	15	TRBJ2-1	TGCGCCAGCAGTTACGCGGAGGTACGGTACAATGAGCAGTTCTTC	CASSYAEVRYNEQFF
.	TRBD2	TRBV28	15	TRBJ2-1	TGTGCCGTCCTGGGCAGCGGGAGTCTCATGGATGAGCAGTTCTTC	CAVLGSGSLMDEQFF
.	.	TRBV6-5	13	TRBJ1-5	TGTGCCAGCAGTCCCCCCCCGGGTCAGCCCCAGCATTTT	CASSPPPGQPQHF
.	.	TRBV7-2	18	TRBJ1-2	TGTGCCAGCAGCCTTCAGGGGCCGCCCCTCGTAACTAACTATGGCTACACCTTC	CASSLQGPPLVTNYGYTF
.	TRBD1	TRBV5-1	16	TRBJ2-2	TGCGCCAGCAGCTTGGCCAGCCAGGGGGCTACCGGGGAGCTGTTTTTT	CASSLASQGATGELFF
.	.	TRBV6-1	14	TRBJ1-2	TGTGCCAGCAGTGAATGGCAGGGTGGCTATGGCTACACCTTC	CASSEWQGGYGYTF
.	.	TRBV6-5	13	TRBJ1-1	TGTGCCAGCAGTAGCCCGGGGAACACTGAAGCTTTCTTT	CASSSPGNTEAFF
.	.	TRBV19	14	TRBJ1-2	TGTGCCAGTAGTGGGGGCGGACCCAACTATGGCTACACCTTC	CASSGGGPNYGYTF
.	.	TRBV9	14	TRBJ2-3	TGTGCCAGCAGCCCACACCAGGCGACAGATACGCAGTATTTT	CASSPHQATDTQYF
.	.	TRBV27	15	TRBJ1-4	TGTGCCAGCAGCCCCCTCGTAGGGCGGGATGAAAAACTGTTTTTT	CASSPLVGRDEKLFF
few	.	TRBV25-1	14	TRBJ1-2	TGTGCCAGCAGCTCCTCCGGGGCTAACTATGGCTACACCTTC	CASSSSGANYGYTF